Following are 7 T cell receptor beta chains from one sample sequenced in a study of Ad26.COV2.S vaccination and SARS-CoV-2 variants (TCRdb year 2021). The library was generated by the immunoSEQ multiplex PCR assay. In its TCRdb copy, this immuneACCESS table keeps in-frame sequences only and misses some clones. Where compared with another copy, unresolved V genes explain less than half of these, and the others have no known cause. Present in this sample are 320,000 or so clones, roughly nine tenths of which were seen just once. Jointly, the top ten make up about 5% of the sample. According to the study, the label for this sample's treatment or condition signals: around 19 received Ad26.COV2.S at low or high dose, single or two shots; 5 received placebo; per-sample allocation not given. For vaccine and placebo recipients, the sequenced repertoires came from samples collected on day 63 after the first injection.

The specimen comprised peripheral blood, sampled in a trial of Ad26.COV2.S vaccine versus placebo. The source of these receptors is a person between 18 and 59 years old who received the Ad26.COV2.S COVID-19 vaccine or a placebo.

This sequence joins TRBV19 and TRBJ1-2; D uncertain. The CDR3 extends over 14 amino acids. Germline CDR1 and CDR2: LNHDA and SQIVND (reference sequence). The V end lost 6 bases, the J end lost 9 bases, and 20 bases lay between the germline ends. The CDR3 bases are TGTGCCAGTAGCCACGCGACCGGCGGCGTGAGCTACACCTTC. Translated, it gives CASSHATGGVSYTF.

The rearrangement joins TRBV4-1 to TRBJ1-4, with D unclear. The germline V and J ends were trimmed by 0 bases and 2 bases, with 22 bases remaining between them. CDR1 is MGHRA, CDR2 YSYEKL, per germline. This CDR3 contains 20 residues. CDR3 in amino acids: CASSQDTKTFVRATNEKLFF. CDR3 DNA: TGCGCCAGCAGCCAAGACACGAAAACCTTCGTTCGGGCGACTAATGAAAAACTGTTTTTT.

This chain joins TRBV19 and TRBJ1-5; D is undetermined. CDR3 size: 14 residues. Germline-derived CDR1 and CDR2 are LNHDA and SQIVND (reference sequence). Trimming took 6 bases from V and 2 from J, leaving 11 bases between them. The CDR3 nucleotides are TGTGCCAGTAGGCCCGATAGAGGCAATCAGCCCCAGCATTTT. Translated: CASRPDRGNQPQHF.

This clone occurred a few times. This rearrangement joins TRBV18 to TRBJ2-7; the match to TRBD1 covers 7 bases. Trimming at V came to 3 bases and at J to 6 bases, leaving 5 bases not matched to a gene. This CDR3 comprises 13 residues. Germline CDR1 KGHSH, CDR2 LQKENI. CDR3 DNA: TGTGCCAGCTCACCTGACAGGGATGGCGAGCAGTACGTC. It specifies CASSPDRDGEQYV.

CDR3 DNA: TGTGCCAGCACCGACGGGGGGGGAGGAAACACCATATATTTT. This sequence encodes CASTDGGGGNTIYF. The genes are TRBV2 and TRBJ1-3, with D possibly matching TRBD1 (5 bases). Germline V lookup: CDR1 SNHLY, CDR2 FYNNEI. Trimming removed 7 bases from V and 4 bases from J, with 14 bases in between. The CDR3 sequence is 14 residues long. The full variable domain, with the rest looked up from reference TRBV2 and TRBJ1-3, is EPEVTQTPSHQVTQMGQEVILRCVPISNHLYFYWYRQILGQKVEFLVSFYNNEISEKSEIFDDQFSVERPDGSNFTLKIRSTKLEDSAMYFCASTDGGGGNTIYFGEGSWLTVV.

The CDR3 DNA reads as TGTGCCAGCAGCGTAGATCCAGAGGCGAACACAGATACGCAGTATTTT. Encoded protein: CASSVDPEANTDTQYF. This rearrangement joins TRBV9 to TRBJ2-3; D unclear. The CDR3 covers 16 residues. Germline CDR1 SGDLS, CDR2 YYNGEE. The V and J ends lost 0 bases and 2 bases respectively, with 13 bases between them.

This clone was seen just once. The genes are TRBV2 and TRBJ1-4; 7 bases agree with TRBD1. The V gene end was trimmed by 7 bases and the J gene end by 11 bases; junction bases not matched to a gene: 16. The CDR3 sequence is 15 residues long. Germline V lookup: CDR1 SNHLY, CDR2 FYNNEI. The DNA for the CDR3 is TGTGCCAGCACTGCACGACAGGGTAGCTTCGGTAAACTGTTTTTT. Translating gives CASTARQGSFGKLFF.